This is a list of T cell receptor beta chains from one sample in a study of T-cell memory formation after mild COVID-19. TCRdb fed the 5' RACE reads into MiXCR, producing one record per CDR3 protein. Of 340,000 or so distinct CDR3 sequences listed, 10% to 15% were seen once; the top ten hold about a fifth. Sequencing was carried out using PBMCs or a T cell subset sorted from them (not recorded which). The receptors derive from a man aged 18 to 29 who had mild COVID-19 (a few samples of this study predate the infection). Cell type and time point are not known. Both conserved end residues are part of each CDR3. The D gene is left open where the match is weak. Only part of the rows carry a size: once, few, many, or a class if the clone is expanded.

clone_size | d_call | j_call | v_call | cdr3_nt | cdr3_aa
many | NA | TRBJ1-1 | TRBV12-3/TRBV12-4 | TGTGCCAGCAGCCCTAACAGGGACACTGAAGCTTTCTTT | CASSPNRDTEAFF
few | NA | TRBJ2-2 | TRBV6-5 | TGTGCCAGCAGTTACCAGCCGGGCACCGGGGAGCTGTTTTTT | CASSYQPGTGELFF
NA | NA | TRBJ2-5 | TRBV7-2 | TGTGCCAGCAGCCTAGACTGGCAAGAGACCCAGTACTTC | CASSLDWQETQYF
few | NA | TRBJ1-5 | TRBV7-2 | TGTGCCAGCAGCACCCAGGGCCGTCAGCCCCAGCATTTT | CASSTQGRQPQHF
NA | NA | TRBJ2-7 | TRBV5-1 | TGCGCTGGGTTTTCGATCCTCTCCTACGAGCAGTACTTC | CAGFSILSYEQYF
few | NA | TRBJ1-1 | TRBV11-2 | TGTGCCAGCAGCTTAGTATGGGGGGCCACTGAAGCTTTCTTT | CASSLVWGATEAFF
many | NA | TRBJ2-3 | TRBV12-3/TRBV12-4 | TGTGCCAGCAGGGAGAGCACAGATACGCAGTATTTT | CASRESTDTQYF
few | NA | TRBJ1-5 | TRBV27 | TGTGCCAGCTGTATGGGCAGCAATCAGCCCCAGCATTTT | CASCMGSNQPQHF
few | NA | TRBJ1-4 | TRBV5-1 | TGCGCCAGCAGCTATACCATACAGGGCGGGAATGAAAAACTGTTTTTT | CASSYTIQGGNEKLFF
NA | NA | TRBJ2-1 | TRBV6-2/TRBV6-3 | TGTGCCAGCAGTTACCCCCTCCCCAATGAGCAGTTCTTC | CASSYPLPNEQFF
few | TRBD1 | TRBJ1-4 | TRBV9 | TGTGCCAGCAGCGGACAGGGGGCCGGTGAAAAACTGTTTTTT | CASSGQGAGEKLFF
once | TRBD1 | TRBJ1-3 | TRBV20-1 | TGCAGTGCTTCCACAGGGGCCATCTCTGGAAACACCATATATTTT | CSASTGAISGNTIYF
many | NA | TRBJ1-5 | TRBV7-2 | TGTGCCAGCAGCTCCCTACCGGCGGGCGGCGGTCAGCCCCAGCATTTT | CASSSLPAGGGQPQHF
many | TRBD1 | TRBJ1-6 | TRBV12-3/TRBV12-4 | TGTGCCAGCAGTTGGGACAGAGATAATTCACCCCTCCACTTT | CASSWDRDNSPLHF
few | TRBD1 | TRBJ1-2 | TRBV6-5 | TGTGCCAGCAGTTACTCGGGGAACAGGGGGAGTAATAGTGGCTACACCTTC | CASSYSGNRGSNSGYTF
NA | TRBD1 | TRBJ2-2 | TRBV20-1 | TGCAGTGCTGGGACAGGCACCGGGGAGCTGTTTTTT | CSAGTGTGELFF
NA | NA | TRBJ1-5 | TRBV12-3/TRBV12-4 | TGTGCCAGCAGTCCGTCCAGTCAGCCCCAGCATTTT | CASSPSSQPQHF
few | TRBD1 | TRBJ2-2 | TRBV30 | TGTGCCGGAGCGCTTTGGGACAGGGTATTGACCGGGGAGCTGTTTTTT | CAGALWDRVLTGELFF
few | NA | TRBJ1-5 | TRBV10-2 | TGCGCCAGCAGAGGGGGAGCTCAGCCCCAGCATTTT | CASRGGAQPQHF
many | NA | TRBJ2-3 | TRBV6-2/TRBV6-3 | TGTGCCAGCAGTGGGGGCCCCGCAGATACGCAGTATTTT | CASSGGPADTQYF
NA | NA | TRBJ2-7 | TRBV6-2/TRBV6-3 | TGTGCCGCCCACGCGATAGGGTCCTACGAGCAGTACTTC | CAAHAIGSYEQYF
few | NA | TRBJ2-1 | TRBV15 | TGTGCCACCCACGGGGCTAGCGAGGGGGTCAATGAGCAGTTCTTC | CATHGASEGVNEQFF
NA | NA | TRBJ2-3 | TRBV5-1 | TGCGCCAGCAGCACGAAGGCAGGCCCAGATACGCAGTATTTT | CASSTKAGPDTQYF
few | TRBD1 | TRBJ1-5 | TRBV12-3/TRBV12-4 | TGTGCCAGCAGTCAGGGACAGAGCAATCAGCCCCAGCATTTT | CASSQGQSNQPQHF
many | NA | TRBJ2-7 | TRBV5-1 | TGCGCCAGCCGGGGGACATTTGGATACGAGCAGTACTTC | CASRGTFGYEQYF
few | NA | TRBJ1-2 | TRBV20-1 | TGCAGTGCTAGTGCGCGGGGCTACACCTTC | CSASARGYTF
NA | NA | TRBJ2-5 | TRBV2 | TGTGCCAGCAGTGGTGCTAGCCAGGACCAGTACTTC | CASSGASQDQYF
NA | NA | TRBJ2-6 | TRBV7-8 | TGTGCCAGCAGCTTTCAATCAGGTGCTGGGGCCAACGTCCTGACTTTC | CASSFQSGAGANVLTF
NA | TRBD2 | TRBJ2-3 | TRBV4-3 | TGCGCCAGCAGCCAAGTCTGGCGCGGGGGGCGGGGCACAGATACGCAGTATTTT | CASSQVWRGGRGTDTQYF
NA | TRBD2 | TRBJ2-1 | TRBV6-5 | TGTGCCAGCAGTCCCGCCGCGGGGGTCGGGCAGTTCTTC | CASSPAAGVGQFF
NA | NA | TRBJ2-3 | TRBV5-1 | TGCGCCAGCAGCTTGTTCTGGGGGACCGCCGGCACAGATACGCAGTATTTT | CASSLFWGTAGTDTQYF
NA | NA | TRBJ1-5 | TRBV5-5 | TGTGCCAGCAGCTTCAGGTTTACGAATCAGCCCCAGCATTTT | CASSFRFTNQPQHF
few | NA | TRBJ2-7 | TRBV29-1 | TGCAGCGTTGCCTCCGGGGCCGAGCAGTACTTC | CSVASGAEQYF
few | NA | TRBJ1-1 | TRBV5-1 | TGCGCCAGCAGCCAAATTATGAACACTGAAGCTTTCTTT | CASSQIMNTEAFF
many | NA | TRBJ1-1 | TRBV29-1 | TGCAGCGTTGACTACGGGAGCACTGAAGCTTTCTTT | CSVDYGSTEAFF
NA | TRBD1 | TRBJ2-3 | TRBV12-3/TRBV12-4 | TGTGCCAGCAGTCCCCAGGGGGTTAGCACAGATACGCAGTATTTT | CASSPQGVSTDTQYF
NA | NA | TRBJ2-5 | TRBV19 | TGTGCCAGTAGGACGGGTCTTACAGACCAAGAGACCCAGTACTTC | CASRTGLTDQETQYF
NA | NA | TRBJ1-1 | TRBV11-2 | TGTGCCAGCAGCTTGCGAGGCAGGGTAGGAGAAGCTTTCTTT | CASSLRGRVGEAFF
few | NA | TRBJ2-5 | TRBV5-6 | TGTGCCAGCAGTTCGCTAACCGGGGGCGGAGAGACCCAGTACTTC | CASSSLTGGGETQYF
few | NA | TRBJ2-2 | TRBV11-3 | TGTGCCAGCAGCTCCCGGACGTTCACCGGGGAGCTGTTTTTT | CASSSRTFTGELFF
few | NA | TRBJ2-2 | TRBV11-2 | TGTGCCAGCAGCCACGTCCGGGGAAAAACCGGGGAGCTGTTTTTT | CASSHVRGKTGELFF